The 18 T cell receptor beta chains below all came from one sample that was sequenced in a study of T cell changes during pregnancy in multiple sclerosis. TCRdb's table, derived via immunoSEQ multiplex PCR, lists solely in-frame clones and lacks some. The sample holds over 65,000 clones; 90% to 95% are singletons and the top ten take approximately 2.4%. The specimen comprised peripheral blood, sampled in the first trimester of pregnancy. These receptors all come from a female donor with multiple sclerosis, enrolled in a pregnancy study.

This clone has more than one count but fewer than ten. V usage is TRBV29-1 and J usage is TRBJ1-2; 10 nucleotides line up with TRBD1. In germline, CDR1 is SQVTM, CDR2 ANQGSEA. This CDR3 spans 14 amino acids. Germline trimming cut 6 bases from V and 2 bases from J; bases unmatched to any gene: 6. The CDR3 bases are TGCAGCGTCGCCGGGGGACAGGGGAACTATGGCTACACCTTC. Its translation: CSVAGGQGNYGYTF.

V is TRBV10-3 and J is TRBJ1-1, with D tentatively TRBD1 (6 bases). V was clipped by 6 bases and J by 2 bases, with 10 bases between them. Looked up from germline, CDR1 is ENHRY and CDR2 is SYGVKD. This CDR3 region has 13 residues. The CDR3 protein is CAIRQGPNTEAFF. CDR3 DNA: TGTGCCATCAGACAGGGCCCCAACACTGAAGCTTTCTTT.

V usage is TRBV5-1 and J usage is TRBJ1-1; the match to TRBD1 covers 7 bases. The CDR3 has 14 amino acids. Trimming at V came to 4 bases and at J to 0 bases, leaving 3 bases not matched to a gene. Germline CDR1 reads SGHRS; CDR2 reads YFSETQ. As DNA, the CDR3 is TGCGCCAGCAGCCCGGGGACAGTGAACACTGAAGCTTTCTTT. The encoded protein is CASSPGTVNTEAFF. The variable domain in full, with the rest retrieved from reference TRBV5-1 and TRBJ1-1, is KAGVTQTPRYLIKTRGQQVTLSCSPISGHRSVSWYQQTPGQGLQFLFEYFSETQRNKGNFPGRFSGRQFSNSRSEMNVSTLELGDSALYLCASSPGTVNTEAFFGQGTRLTVV.

The gene calls are TRBV28 and TRBJ2-5, with 15 bases matching TRBD2. Germline loops: CDR1 MDHEN, CDR2 SYDVKM. CDR3 length equals 20 residues. V lost 4 bases, J lost 3 bases, and 15 bases stayed unmatched. The CDR3 nucleotides read TGTGCCAGCAGTTGGAGAATCACCGGGACTAGCGGGGGGTTGGAAGAGACCCAGTACTTC. Residues: CASSWRITGTSGGLEETQYF.

The chain is built from TRBV27 and TRBJ1-5, with D perhaps TRBD1 (6 bases). Germline CDR1 is MNHEY and CDR2 is SMNVEV (reference sequence). The V end lost 5 bases, the J end lost 2 bases, and 13 bases lay between the germline ends. The CDR3 has 15 residues. CDR3: CASSTQGPGNQPQHF. CDR3 in DNA: TGTGCCAGCAGTACACAGGGTCCGGGCAATCAGCCCCAGCATTTT.

CDR3: CASSPLLLSGANVLTF. The CDR3 nucleotides are TGTGCCAGCAGCCCCCTTCTCCTCTCTGGGGCCAACGTCCTGACTTTC. The chain employs TRBV7-2 and TRBJ2-6, with D unresolved. The CDR3 is 16 amino acids. The germline V gene has CDR1 SGHTA and CDR2 FQGNSA. V was cut by 5 bases and J by 0 bases, with 11 bases left in between.

The gene calls are TRBV2 and TRBJ1-1; no clear D gene. The CDR3 is 11 residues long. V dropped 10 bases and J dropped 5 bases, with 11 bases sitting between them. The germline V gene has CDR1 SNHLY and CDR2 FYNNEI. The CDR3 loop is CATEAGTEAFF. CDR3 nucleotide sequence: TGTGCCACCGAAGCGGGGACTGAAGCTTTCTTT.

This clone has just one count. V usage is TRBV19 and J usage is TRBJ2-7, with 10 bases identical to TRBD2. The CDR3 extends over 16 amino acids. V trimming: 5 bases; J trimming: 2 bases; junction bases outside the gene matches: 9. Per germline, CDR1 LNHDA and CDR2 SQIVND (reference sequence). The CDR3 coding sequence is TGTGCCAGTAGTGCGTCGGGACTAGCGAAAACCTACGAGCAGTACTTC. It is translated as CASSASGLAKTYEQYF.

The chain links TRBV19 to TRBJ2-1; 7 bases align to TRBD2. Per the germline V gene, CDR1 is LNHDA and CDR2 is SQIVND (reference sequence). J gave up 8 bases and V 5 bases, and 21 bases lay outside the gene matches. The CDR3 is made up of 18 amino acids. CDR3 sequence (DNA): TGTGCCAGTAGTTCCCCCCGACTAGCAGTAGCTTCGATCGATGAGCAGTTCTTC. Translated, it gives CASSSPRLAVASIDEQFF.

The chain links TRBV27 to TRBJ1-1; D unclear. V gave up 3 bases and J gave up 4 bases, with 9 bases separating them. The CDR3 totals 13 residues. CDR1 is MNHEY and CDR2 is SMNVEV in the germline V gene (reference sequence). CDR3 sequence reads: CASSFGSGTEAFF. CDR3 bases: TGTGCCAGCAGTTTTGGGAGTGGCACTGAAGCTTTCTTT.

The CDR3 reads CASSQQGDYGYTF. CDR3 nucleotide sequence: TGCGCCAGCAGCCAACAGGGTGACTATGGCTACACCTTC. V gene TRBV4-3 combines with J gene TRBJ1-2, with TRBD1 as a possible D gene (5 bases). Germline CDR1 reads LGHNA; CDR2 reads YSLEER. The CDR3 length is 13 residues. The V and J ends lost 2 bases and 3 bases respectively, with 7 bases between them.

The chain couples TRBV14 to TRBJ2-7, with D possibly TRBD2 on 6 matching bases. Germline CDR1 reads SGHDN; CDR2 reads FVKESK. The CDR3 totals 14 residues. V lost 1 base to trimming and J lost 3 bases, with 10 bases between them. CDR3 in amino acids: CASSQGLASYEQYF. The CDR3 nucleotides are TGTGCCAGCAGCCAAGGGCTAGCGAGCTACGAGCAGTACTTC.

This chain links TRBV5-1 with TRBJ2-1; 8 bases are shared with TRBD1. The ends lost 0 bases at V and 8 bases at J; junction bases unmatched: 4. The CDR3 totals 14 residues. The germline V gene encodes CDR1 SGHRS and CDR2 YFSETQ. The CDR3 reads CASSLDGQGHEQFF. The DNA for the CDR3 is TGCGCCAGCAGCTTGGATGGACAGGGCCATGAGCAGTTCTTC.

The chain is built from TRBV4-1 and TRBJ2-3, with D perhaps TRBD2 (6 bases). The CDR3 has 17 residues. Trimming took off 1 base at V and 6 bases at J, with 20 bases between the two ends. CDR1 MGHRA and CDR2 YSYEKL come from the germline V gene. For the CDR3, the DNA is TGCGCCAGCAGCCAAGTAGATCTCGTGCGACTAGGGGATACGCAGTATTTT. It yields the protein CASSQVDLVRLGDTQYF.

This CDR3 reads CATSPDRAGEQYF. In DNA form, the CDR3 reads TGTGCCACCTCTCCCGACAGGGCAGGCGAGCAGTACTTC. The chain is built from TRBV27 and TRBJ2-7; 7 bases are a match to TRBD1. The CDR3 totals 13 residues. J was trimmed by 6 bases and V by 10 bases; bases with no gene match: 12. Germline V gene data show CDR1 as MNHEY and CDR2 as SMNVEV (reference sequence).

This chain joins TRBV19 and TRBJ1-1, with D maybe TRBD1 (6 bases). Trimming shortened V by 6 bases and J by 1 base, and 12 bases separated the two germline ends. CDR1 and CDR2 from the germline V gene are LNHDA and SQIVND (reference sequence). The CDR3 has 14 amino acids. The CDR3: CASRRGATNTEAFF. CDR3 DNA: TGTGCCAGTAGGCGGGGGGCCACGAACACTGAAGCTTTCTTT.

The chain uses TRBV4-1 and TRBJ2-5; D gene uncertain. Between the trimmed V and J ends, which lost 4 bases and 5 bases, there was a span of 20 bases. The germline V gene has CDR1 MGHRA and CDR2 YSYEKL. The CDR3 contains 16 residues. The CDR3, as DNA: TGCGCCAGCAGCCTGGGTAGAGGTCCCCCCACGGAGACCCAGTACTTC. This codes for CASSLGRGPPTETQYF.

This chain joins TRBV28 and TRBJ2-7; D uncertain. Germline lookup yields CDR1 MDHEN and CDR2 SYDVKM. The CDR3 has 12 amino acids. With 6 bases removed from V and 3 bases from J, the gap between germline ends came to 9 bases. CDR3 bases: TGTGCCAGCAGCCTTAGCTTCTACGAGCAGTACTTC. It encodes CASSLSFYEQYF.